The 29 T cell receptor beta chains reported below all come from one sample, sequenced in a study of kidney transplant recipient with SARS-CoV-2 infection. MiXCR, applied by TCRdb to the reads, yields one record per CDR3 protein. The repertoire holds roughly 250,000 distinct CDR3 sequences, with 29% as singletons. The sample here was a blood sample, taken at baseline and between days 110 and 120 from a kidney transplant recipient. The source is a male patient between 25 and 39 years old who had COVID-19 and was a kidney transplant recipient. Some T cells may have come from the graft donor.

This rearrangement joins TRBV4-2 to TRBJ2-3; the match to TRBD2 covers 9 bases. Trimming removed 4 bases from V and 4 bases from J; junction bases left unmatched: 12. The germline CDR1 and CDR2 sequences are LGHNA and YNFKEQ. This CDR3 is 17 amino acids long. The CDR3 loop is CASSPTIGGGGADTQYF. DNA of the CDR3: TGTGCCAGCAGCCCGACGATTGGCGGGGGGGGGGCAGATACGCAGTATTTT.

The sample holds many counts of this clonotype. The chain employs TRBV5-1 and TRBJ2-1, with D possibly matching TRBD1 (5 bases). Trimming took off 0 bases at V and 10 bases at J, with 14 bases between the two ends. This CDR3 spans 14 amino acids. CDR1 SGHRS and CDR2 YFSETQ come from the germline V gene. The CDR3 protein is CASSLEPQGSEQFF. The CDR3, as DNA: TGCGCCAGCAGCTTGGAACCGCAGGGTAGCGAGCAGTTCTTC.

This clonotype has ten or more counts. This chain connects TRBV7-9 to TRBJ2-5; 7 nucleotides align to TRBD1. In germline, CDR1 is SEHNR, CDR2 FQNEAQ (reference sequence). CDR3 length: 14 amino acids. V lost 5 bases and J lost 1; bases outside the gene matches: 4. The CDR3 sequence is CASSPTGVQETQYF. Written as DNA, the CDR3 is TGTGCCAGCAGCCCTACAGGGGTCCAAGAGACCCAGTACTTC.

This clonotype was recorded a few times. A much larger clone differs by one base, so this may be a read error. The CDR3 reads CASGMCGCIGKTYGYTF. The CDR3 nucleotides are TGTGCCAGCGGTATGTGCGGCTGCATCGGAAAGACCTATGGCTACACCTTC. This sequence joins TRBV6-2 or TRBV6-3 and TRBJ1-2; D is unresolved. V shed 8 bases and J shed 4 bases, with 26 bases lying between them. The CDR3 runs to 17 residues. The germline CDR1 and CDR2 sequences are MNHEY and SVGEGT.

As to this clonotype: This could be a read error, since a much larger clone is one nucleotide away. The rearrangement links TRBV3-1 to TRBJ1-2; D gene uncertain. Trimming stripped 3 bases from V and 4 bases from J, with 21 bases between. This CDR3 has 17 amino acids. The germline gives CDR1 LGHDT, CDR2 YNNKEL (reference sequence). The CDR3 DNA sequence: TGTGCCAGCAGCCACTTTCTCATCCTTCGAAAGACCTATGGCTACACCTTC. Residues: CASSHFLILRKTYGYTF. The full variable domain, in which reference TRBV3-1 and TRBJ1-2 provide the parts outside the CDR3, is DTAVSQTPKYLVTQMGNDKSIKCEQNLGHDTMYWYKQDSKKFLKIMFSYNNKELIINETVPNRFSPKSPDKAHLNLHINSLELGDSAVYFCASSHFLILRKTYGYTFGSGTRLTVV.

This clonotype was recorded at least ten times. V is TRBV19 and J is TRBJ2-5; D may be TRBD1 (5 bases). Germline V gene sequence: CDR1 LNHDA, CDR2 SQIVND (reference sequence). The CDR3 runs 15 residues. The V end was cut by 4 bases, the J end by 3 bases, with 15 bases between. For the CDR3, the DNA is TGTGCCAGTAGTACCCCTTTTAAGGGGAAAGAGACCCAGTACTTC. Residues: CASSTPFKGKETQYF.

In regard to this clonotype: This could be a read error, since a much larger clone is one nucleotide away. The chain has TRBV11-2 and TRBJ1-1, with D unresolved. There are 14 residues in the CDR3. The V end lost 5 bases, the J end lost 4 bases, and 14 bases lay between the germline ends. Germline assignment: CDR1 SGHAT and CDR2 FQNNGV. The CDR3 here is CASSVMVGSTEAFF. CDR3 bases: TGTGCCAGCAGCGTCATGGTCGGGAGCACTGAAGCTTTCTTT.

This clonotype was seen more than once but under ten times. This chain joins TRBV30 and TRBJ2-4, with 16 bases lining up with TRBD2. Germline V gene sequence: CDR1 GTSNPN, CDR2 SVGIG (reference sequence). The J segment lost 9 bases and the V segment lost 4 bases, leaving 24 bases of the junction unmatched. This CDR3 contains 21 residues. The CDR3 bases are TGTGCCTGGACCAAAAGTCGGGGACTAGCGGGAGGGCCGGGAGCGATGCTCATTCAGTACTTC. This sequence encodes CAWTKSRGLAGGPGAMLIQYF.

At least ten counts were recorded for this clonotype. The genes are TRBV7-8 and TRBJ1-1; TRBD1 aligns across 7 bases. The CDR3 loop spans 15 amino acids. The germline gives CDR1 SGHVS, CDR2 FQNEAQ. J was trimmed by 1 base and V by 3 bases; bases with no gene match: 5. The CDR3 DNA reads TGTGCCAGCAGCTTTCCGGGACAGCGGAACACTGAAGCTTTCTTT. Protein: CASSFPGQRNTEAFF.

In the case of this clonotype: A much larger clone differs by one base, so this may be a read error. The chain recombines TRBV30 with TRBJ1-2; no definite D call. The CDR3 is made up of 16 amino acids. CDR1 and CDR2 from the germline V gene are GTSNPN and SVGIG (reference sequence). Trimming stripped 4 bases from V and 4 bases from J, with 22 bases between. The CDR3: CAWIDGRYRKTYGYTF. CDR3 DNA: TGTGCCTGGATAGACGGGCGTTATAGAAAGACCTATGGCTACACCTTC.

With respect to this clonotype: One base away lies a much larger clone, so this may be a sequencing read error. V gene TRBV6-6 combines with J gene TRBJ1-5; 8 bases line up with TRBD1. The CDR3 extends over 15 amino acids. CDR1 and CDR2 (germline): MNHNY, SVGAGI (reference sequence). Trimming cost V 6 bases and J 5 bases; bases outside gene matches: 9. The CDR3 bases are TGTGCCAGCAGCGAGACAGGGGAACTCTATCAGCCCCAGCATTTT. Protein: CASSETGELYQPQHF.

Of note for this clonotype: A read error may explain this, as a much larger clone is one base away. The J gene is TRBJ1-2, the V gene TRBV20-1, with D uncertain. Germline CDR1 DFQATT, CDR2 SNEGSKA (reference sequence). This CDR3 has 16 amino acids. The CDR3 DNA is TGCAGTGCTAAACATCAGCTGTTTCGAAAGACCTATGGCCACACCTTC. Residues: CSAKHQLFRKTYGHTF.

This chain connects TRBV6-5 to TRBJ2-3, with 16 bases fitting TRBD2. J gave up 3 bases and V 10 bases, and 10 bases lay outside the gene matches. CDR1 is MNHEY, CDR2 SVGAGI, per germline. CDR3 length: 17 residues. CDR3 sequence (DNA): TGTGCCACCACCGGGACTAGCGGGAGGGCCTGGACAGATACGCAGTATTTT. It yields the protein CATTGTSGRAWTDTQYF.

On this clonotype itself: This may stem from a read error, because a much larger clone lies one nucleotide away. The gene calls are TRBV5-1 and TRBJ1-1, with D perhaps TRBD1 (6 bases). Between the trimmed V and J ends, which lost 0 bases and 9 bases, there was a span of 21 bases. Germline CDR1 and CDR2: SGHRS and YFSETQ. This CDR3 comprises 16 residues. The DNA for the CDR3 is TGCGCCAGCAGCTTGGCAAGGGGGGAGATTTCGACTAAAGCTTTCTTT. Encoded protein: CASSLARGEISTKAFF.

This clonotype was picked up one time. Given a much more abundant clone one base away, this may be a read error. The chain couples TRBV20-1 to TRBJ1-1; D gene ambiguous. Per germline, CDR1 DFQATT and CDR2 SNEGSKA (reference sequence). The CDR3 covers 15 residues. V was trimmed by 2 bases and J by 0 bases, leaving 13 bases between them. The CDR3 loop reads CSARTAETLNTEAFF. For the CDR3, the DNA is TGCAGTGCTAGAACGGCGGAAACATTGAACACTGAAGCTTTCTTT.

Worth noting for this clonotype: One base away lies a much larger clone, so this may be a sequencing read error. This chain joins TRBV30 and TRBJ1-4; D remains ambiguous. The CDR3 length is 13 residues. Germline CDR1 and CDR2: GTSNPN and SVGIG (reference sequence). The CDR3 DNA sequence: TGTGCCTGGAGTAGGGATATAAATGAAAAACAGTTTTTT. It specifies CAWSRDINEKQFF.

This clonotype was counted at least ten times. The chain employs TRBV2 and TRBJ1-4, with no clear D. The germline V and J ends were trimmed by 7 bases and 0 bases, with 6 bases remaining between them. The germline V gene has CDR1 SNHLY and CDR2 FYNNEI. This CDR3 spans 13 amino acids. The CDR3 sequence: CASITATNEKLFF. The DNA for the CDR3 is TGTGCCAGCATAACAGCAACTAATGAAAAACTGTTTTTT.

This clonotype appeared many times. The rearrangement links TRBV19 to TRBJ1-2; D gene uncertain. The CDR3 sequence is 17 residues long. V lost 5 bases, J lost 4 bases, and 23 bases lay in between. Germline V CDR1 and CDR2: LNHDA, SQIVND (reference sequence). The CDR3 spells CASSPCVTNRKTYGYTF. In DNA, the CDR3 is TGTGCCAGTAGTCCCTGCGTGACAAATCGAAAGACCTATGGCTACACCTTC.

Ten or more counts support this clonotype. The chain carries TRBV4-1 and TRBJ2-3; D is uncertain. Germline CDR1 and CDR2: MGHRA and YSYEKL. Trimming removed 0 bases from V and 5 bases from J, with 12 bases in between. The CDR3 spans 15 residues. CDR3 coding DNA: TGCGCCAGCAGCCAAGAAGGTGTAACGGAAGATACGCAGTATTTT. It is translated as CASSQEGVTEDTQYF.

In the case of this clonotype: A clone one base away is much larger, so this may be a read error. V usage is TRBV10-2 and J usage is TRBJ1-5; D may be TRBD1 (6 bases). CDR1 is WSHSY, CDR2 SAAADI, per germline. Between the trimmed V and J ends, which lost 11 bases and 4 bases, there was a span of 15 bases. CDR3 length: 13 residues. The CDR3 DNA reads as TGCGCCGGCACTCGAGGGGGTAATCAGCCCCAGCATTTT. Encoded protein: CAGTRGGNQPQHF.

The chain carries TRBV5-4 and TRBJ2-3; D is perhaps TRBD1 or TRBD2 (6 bases each). CDR1 SGHNT and CDR2 YYREEE come from the germline V gene (reference sequence). V lost 1 base to trimming and J lost 1 base, with 16 bases between them. The CDR3 has 17 amino acids. The CDR3 region has the DNA TGTGCCAGCAGCTTGAGTGTCGGGGGCAGGCGCACAGATACGCAGTATTTT. It translates to CASSLSVGGRRTDTQYF.

In regard to this clonotype: This may be a read error: a much more frequent sequence differs by one nucleotide. This sequence joins TRBV20-1 and TRBJ2-6; D may be TRBD1 (6 bases). The CDR3 has 17 amino acids. Looked up from germline, CDR1 is DFQATT and CDR2 is SNEGSKA (reference sequence). CDR3 sequence reads: CRARAPDRTSGANVLTF. The DNA for the CDR3 is TGCAGGGCTAGAGCCCCCGACAGGACCTCTGGGGCCAACGTCCTGACTTTC.

The table lists this clonotype with many counts. The chain joins TRBV5-8 to TRBJ1-1; D call uncertain. The CDR3 extends over 15 amino acids. Germline CDR1 and CDR2: SGHTS and YDEGEE. Trimming removed 5 bases from V and 2 bases from J, with 16 bases in between. CDR3 protein: CASSGPLKTNTEAFF. In nucleotides, the CDR3 is TGTGCCAGCAGTGGACCCCTAAAAACCAACACTGAAGCTTTCTTT.

The chain employs TRBV30 and TRBJ1-1; a possible D gene is TRBD1 (6 bases). The CDR3 has 13 amino acids. Per the germline V gene, CDR1 is GTSNPN and CDR2 is SVGIG (reference sequence). V dropped 8 bases and J dropped 6 bases, with 19 bases sitting between them. CDR3 residues: CAGGRGWEAEAFF. The CDR3 DNA reads TGTGCCGGGGGCAGGGGCTGGGAAGCTGAAGCTTTCTTT.

This clonotype was picked up many times. CDR3 in DNA: TGTGCCAGCAGCTGGGAATTCGATCTCGGAAAGACCTATGGCTACACCTTC. Translated, it gives CASSWEFDLGKTYGYTF. The V and J genes are TRBV11-3 and TRBJ1-2, with D uncertain. Deletions cut 4 bases from V and 4 bases from J, with 22 bases between. This CDR3 is 17 amino acids long. CDR1 is SGHNT, CDR2 YENEEA, per germline.

This clonotype was counted between two and nine times. The V and J genes are TRBV10-1 and TRBJ1-2, with unresolved D. V dropped 4 bases and J dropped 4 bases, with 22 bases sitting between them. From germline, CDR1 is WNHNN and CDR2 SYGVQD (reference sequence). This CDR3 has 17 residues. The CDR3 DNA reads TGCGCCAGCAGTGGCGCCGCAAGATCGCGAAAGACCTATGGCTACACCTTC. This encodes CASSGAARSRKTYGYTF.

With respect to this clonotype: Possible read error: a much larger clone is one base away. This chain uses TRBV12-3 or TRBV12-4 with TRBJ1-2; no clear D. This CDR3 is 17 amino acids long. Deletions cut 5 bases from V and 6 bases from J, with 25 bases between. The CDR3 reads CASSNTFTAGKTHGYTF. CDR3 DNA: TGTGCCAGCAGTAACACTTTCACAGCAGGAAAGACCCATGGCTACACCTTC.

This clonotype occurred many times. V is TRBV28 and J is TRBJ2-5; the match to TRBD1 covers 10 bases. The assigned J gene may be wrong: the sequence end matches TRBJ2-7 better. Germline-derived CDR1 and CDR2 are MDHEN and SYDVKM. This CDR3 region has 13 residues. The DNA of the CDR3 is TGTGCCAGCAGGAGAGGGACAGGGGCCGAGCAGTACTTC. Amino acids: CASRRGTGAEQYF.

This chain uses TRBV27 with TRBJ2-1; D is unresolved. V gave up 2 bases and J gave up 6 bases, with 14 bases separating them. The CDR3 runs to 15 residues. Germline V CDR1 and CDR2: MNHEY, SMNVEV (reference sequence). CDR3 in amino acids: CASSLIALLPNEQFF. CDR3 sequence (DNA): TGTGCCAGCAGTTTAATAGCTCTTCTGCCCAATGAGCAGTTCTTC.